This TCR beta chain was sequenced during a study of shared clonotypes between healthy human individuals. Findings and limits, study-wide: Shared clonotypes: 4.5% to 6.5% naive CD4, around 3.5% naive CD8, over 2% memory CD4, more than 0.3% memory CD8. Few donors limited the genetic and exposure-history diversity represented. In the sorted subsets, rarefaction showed sequencing was incomplete despite large depth.

Terminally differentiated effector memory CD45RA+ cells were left out of the naive CD8 fraction, which was CD45RO-negative and positively selected for CCR7. In germline, CDR1 is LNHDA, CDR2 SQIVND (reference sequence). V trimming: 3 bases; J trimming: 5 bases; junction bases outside the gene matches: 4. CDR3 size: 14 residues. Some clones are missing from TCRdb's copy, which holds only in-frame ones; the method was immunoSEQ multiplex PCR. The sample has over 2 million clones, about 95% seen once. For this clone: Its antigen is not identified.

This sequence was found in a man aged 18 to 29 in good health. The sequencing sample was made of naive CD8+ T cells sorted from blood. J is TRBJ2-3 and V is TRBV19, with 8 bases aligning to TRBD2. The CDR3 loop reads CASSIALAGDTQYF. In DNA form, the CDR3 reads TGTGCCAGTAGTATCGCCCTAGCGGGAGATACGCAGTATTTT.